This T cell receptor (beta chain) was sequenced in a study of glioma-infiltrating T cells after dendritic cell vaccination. Time point defined: after dendritic cell vaccination, including at tumor progression/relapse. Using immunoSEQ multiplex PCR, the repertoire was profiled, and TCRdb retains in-frame clones only, with some absent. The sample holds more than 20,000 clones, 85% to 90% seen once. The CDR3 has 18 amino acids. CDR1 is SGHRS and CDR2 is YFSETQ in the germline V gene. With 5 bases removed from V and 1 base from J, the gap between germline ends came to 23 bases. This sequence joins TRBV5-1 and TRBJ2-3, with D possibly being TRBD2 (5 bases). This sample comprised blood, obtained after dendritic cell vaccination. The TCR sequence derives from a human donor with glioblastoma. Here the CDR3 DNA reads TGCGCCAGCAGGGGAGACCTAGTCCGATTCCCTCGCACAGATACGCAGTATTTT. It encodes CASRGDLVRFPRTDTQYF.